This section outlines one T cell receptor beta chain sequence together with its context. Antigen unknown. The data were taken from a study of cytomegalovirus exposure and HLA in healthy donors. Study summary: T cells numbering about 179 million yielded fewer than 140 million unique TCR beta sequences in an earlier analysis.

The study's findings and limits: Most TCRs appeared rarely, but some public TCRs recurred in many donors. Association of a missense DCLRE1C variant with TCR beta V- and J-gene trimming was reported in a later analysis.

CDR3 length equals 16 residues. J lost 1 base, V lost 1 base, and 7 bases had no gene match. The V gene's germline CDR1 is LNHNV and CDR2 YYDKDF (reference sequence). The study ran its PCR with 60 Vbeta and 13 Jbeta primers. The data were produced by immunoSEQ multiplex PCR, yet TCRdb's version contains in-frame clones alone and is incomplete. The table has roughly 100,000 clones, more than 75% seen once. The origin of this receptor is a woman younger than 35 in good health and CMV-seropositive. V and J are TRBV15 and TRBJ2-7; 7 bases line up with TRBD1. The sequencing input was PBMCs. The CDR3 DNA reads TGTGCCACCAGCAGAGTGGGACAGAAAGCTTCCTACGAGCAGTACTTC. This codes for CATSRVGQKASYEQYF.